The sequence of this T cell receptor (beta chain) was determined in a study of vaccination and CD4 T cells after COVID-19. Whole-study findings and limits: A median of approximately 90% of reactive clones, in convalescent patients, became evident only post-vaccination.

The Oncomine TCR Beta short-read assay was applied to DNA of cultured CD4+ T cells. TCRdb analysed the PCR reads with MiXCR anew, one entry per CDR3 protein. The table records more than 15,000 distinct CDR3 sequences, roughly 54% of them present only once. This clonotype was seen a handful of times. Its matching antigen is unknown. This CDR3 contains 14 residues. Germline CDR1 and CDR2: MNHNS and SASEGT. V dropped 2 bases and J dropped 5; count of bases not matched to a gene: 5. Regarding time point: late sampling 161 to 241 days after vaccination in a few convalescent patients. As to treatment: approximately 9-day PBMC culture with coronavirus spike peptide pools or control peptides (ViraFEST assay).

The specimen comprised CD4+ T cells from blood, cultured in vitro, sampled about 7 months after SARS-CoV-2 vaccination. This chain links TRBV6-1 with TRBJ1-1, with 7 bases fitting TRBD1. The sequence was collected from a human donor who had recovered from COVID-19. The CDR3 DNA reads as TGTGCCAGCAGTGAAACAGGGGTTGGGACTGAAGCTTTCTTT. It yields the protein CASSETGVGTEAFF.